Only a few counts were recorded for the clone carrying this T cell receptor beta chain. The data were obtained in a study of shared clonotypes between healthy human individuals. Repertoires were generated with immunoSEQ multiplex PCR, while TCRdb's copy carries only in-frame clones and drops some. Of under 1,100,000 clones listed, roughly 75% are singletons. V lost 8 bases to trimming and J lost 4 bases; unmatched junction nucleotides: 7. The CDR3 sequence is 14 residues long. Germline lookup yields CDR1 ENHRY and CDR2 SYGVKD. The rearrangement joins TRBV10-3 to TRBJ1-1, with TRBD1 matching over 10 bases. The sequenced material came from memory CD4+ T cells sorted from blood. The subset here: CD45RA-negative fraction. The TCR comes from a man younger than 35 in good health. The CDR3 coding sequence is TGTGCCATCGGACCTGACAGGGGGCGCACTGAAGCTTTCTTT. It specifies CAIGPDRGRTEAFF.